This T cell receptor beta chain was sequenced in a study of cytomegalovirus exposure and HLA in healthy donors. General study results and limits: The study dropped some indistinguishable V segments, TRBV6-2 and TRBV6-3 among them. One cluster of highly shared sequence variants probably arose as a sequencing artifact.

Of note for this clone: Its antigen is not known.

Germline lookup yields CDR1 PRHDT and CDR2 FYEKMQ (reference sequence). V was pared by 5 bases and J by 2 bases, with 12 bases of the junction left unmatched. The CDR3 sequence is 16 residues long. The study ran its PCR with 60 Vbeta and 13 Jbeta primers. TCRdb's table, derived via immunoSEQ multiplex PCR, lists solely in-frame clones and lacks some. The table has approximately 220,000 clones, approximately 82% seen once. The V gene is TRBV13, the J gene TRBJ2-7; 7 bases are a match to TRBD2. The sample consisted of PBMCs. The clonotype originates from a man aged 18 to 29 in good health and CMV-seronegative. Here the CDR3 reads CASSLGGDGVTYEQYF. In DNA, the CDR3 is TGTGCCAGCAGCCTGGGGGGGGACGGCGTTACCTACGAGCAGTACTTC.